The next 9 T cell receptor beta chains were all read from a single sample in a study of cytomegalovirus exposure and HLA in healthy donors. The PCR had 60 Vbeta and 13 Jbeta primers. Generated by immunoSEQ multiplex PCR, the TCRdb table keeps only in-frame clones and is missing some. The repertoire holds approximately 290,000 clones, with about 80% as singletons. Material: PBMCs. The receptors come from a girl aged 2 to 9 in good health and CMV-seronegative.

The chain has TRBV15 and TRBJ2-7; 9 bases are a match to TRBD2. Germline CDR1 reads LNHNV; CDR2 reads YYDKDF (reference sequence). The CDR3 spans 22 residues. The trim removed 1 base at V and 4 bases at J, leaving 26 bases unmatched. CDR3 DNA: TGTGCCACCAGCAGAGTTCCGGACCCATTCCTCCAAGCGGGGGGTTCTCAGTACGAGCAGTACTTC. The encoded protein is CATSRVPDPFLQAGGSQYEQYF.

CDR3 in DNA: TGTGCCTCGATCAGGGGGGTCATTGACAATGAGCAGTTCTTC. As protein: CASIRGVIDNEQFF. The rearrangement links TRBV30 to TRBJ2-1; maybe TRBD1 (7 bases). This CDR3 has 14 residues. In germline, CDR1 is GTSNPN, CDR2 SVGIG (reference sequence). The V end lost 7 bases, the J end lost 5 bases, and 18 bases lay between the germline ends.

Concerning this clone: The sample carries other DNA sequences with the same CDR3. This CDR3 is CASSEQGGNQPQHF. In DNA, the CDR3 is TGTGCCAGCAGTGAACAGGGTGGCAATCAGCCCCAGCATTTT. The chain joins TRBV6-1 to TRBJ1-5; D perhaps matches TRBD1 (5 bases). The CDR3 sequence is 14 residues long. CDR1 is MNHNS and CDR2 is SASEGT in the germline V gene. Trimming stripped 2 bases from V and 2 bases from J, with 7 bases between.

J is TRBJ1-5 and V is TRBV27; D possibly corresponds to TRBD1 (6 bases). Germline assignment: CDR1 MNHEY and CDR2 SMNVEV (reference sequence). V gave up 8 bases and J gave up 4 bases, with 15 bases separating them. The CDR3 has 14 amino acids. CDR3 sequence: CASQDRKSNQPQHF. DNA for the CDR3: TGTGCCAGCCAGGACAGAAAATCAAATCAGCCCCAGCATTTT.

The chain carries TRBV7-2 and TRBJ2-1; TRBD2 might be the D (6 bases). The germline V and J ends were trimmed by 4 bases and 7 bases, with 14 bases remaining between them. This CDR3 spans 14 amino acids. Germline CDR1 and CDR2: SGHTA and FQGNSA. The CDR3 is CASSSAGTQNEQFF. The DNA of the CDR3 is TGTGCCAGCAGCTCCGCGGGAACACAAAATGAGCAGTTCTTC.

V usage is TRBV12-5 and J usage is TRBJ2-1; 15 positions agree with TRBD2. Germline V lookup: CDR1 LGHNT, CDR2 FRNRAP. The trim removed 2 bases at V and 9 bases at J, leaving 14 bases unmatched. There are 19 residues in the CDR3. The CDR3 DNA sequence: TGTGCTAGTGGTTTGTGCTTCCTGCGGACTAGCGGGAGGGCTTGTGAGCAGTTCTTC. Amino acids: CASGLCFLRTSGRACEQFF.

The rearrangement links TRBV7-3 to TRBJ2-5, with D possibly matching TRBD2 (6 bases). The germline V gene has CDR1 SGHTA and CDR2 FQGTGA. Trimming left V 3 bases short and J 9 bases short, with 11 bases between. The CDR3 sequence is 12 residues long. CDR3 residues: CASSLGTGSQYF. The DNA for the CDR3 is TGTGCCAGCAGCTTGGGGACTGGGTCCCAGTACTTC.

V usage is TRBV2 and J usage is TRBJ2-1; maybe TRBD2 (5 bases). Per germline, CDR1 SNHLY and CDR2 FYNNEI. The V end was cut by 7 bases, the J end by 4 bases, with 23 bases between. The CDR3 covers 17 residues. CDR3 bases: TGTGCCAGCACCAAAGCCAGAGAGGGTCTGGGGTACAATGAGCAGTTCTTC. Its protein is CASTKAREGLGYNEQFF.

This clone was detected a few times. The rearrangement links TRBV28 to TRBJ2-7, with a tentative D call TRBD2 (6 bases). Deletions cut 6 bases from V and 0 bases from J, with 18 bases between. The CDR3 consists of 16 residues. Looked up from germline, CDR1 is MDHEN and CDR2 is SYDVKM. The CDR3 region has the DNA TGTGCCAGCAGCCGAGAGCGGGCCCTGAGCTCCTACGAGCAGTACTTC. This gives the protein CASSRERALSSYEQYF.